The present T cell receptor (beta chain) was sequenced within a study of regulatory and conventional T cells in RAG deficiency. Broader study findings: In Omenn syndrome, Treg and Tconv repertoires overlapped >85%.

As regards this clone: What it recognizes is unknown.

Clones were sequenced by immunoSEQ multiplex PCR, and TCRdb holds only the in-frame ones, with some missing. The sample contains about 30,000 clones, roughly 96% of which appear only once. Genomic DNA came from blood conventional CD4+ T cells gated CD25-low CD127-high. These sequences were also reported in another study, on regulatory T cells. Per that paper: The primer mix had 52 TRBV and 13 TRBJ primers.

The sequencing input was CD25- CD4+ T cells sorted from blood. The sequence came from a human donor in good health.

In DNA, the CDR3 is TGTGCCAGCAGCAACCGGAGGGAAGAGACCCAGTACTTC. It encodes CASSNRREETQYF. This chain uses TRBV7-2 with TRBJ2-5, with D maybe TRBD2 (6 bases). This CDR3 region has 13 residues. Trimming pared 5 bases from V and 3 bases from J, leaving 10 bases between. Looked up from germline, CDR1 is SGHTA and CDR2 is FQGNSA.